These 3 T cell receptor beta chains were all obtained from the same sample, sequenced in a study of shared clonotypes between healthy human individuals. Sequencing was performed with immunoSEQ multiplex PCR; in TCRdb, only in-frame clones are kept and a portion is missing. This table holds 2 million to 2.5 million clones, 95% found once. The sequenced material came from naive CD4+ T cells sorted from blood. Subset specified: CD45RA+ positively selected. These receptors were collected from a man younger than 35 in good health.

CDR3 loop: CASSQDSQPQHF. Here the CDR3 DNA reads TGTGCCAGCAGCCAGGACAGCCAGCCCCAGCATTTT. The chain employs TRBV5-4 and TRBJ1-5; D possibly corresponds to TRBD1 (6 bases). This CDR3 is 12 amino acids long. The germline V and J ends were trimmed by 4 bases and 7 bases, with 9 bases remaining between them. Germline CDR1 is SGHNT and CDR2 is YYREEE (reference sequence).

Of note for this clone: Other DNA sequences in this sample translate to the same CDR3. The V and J genes are TRBV5-4 and TRBJ1-1; D possibly corresponds to TRBD1 (5 bases). V was pared by 4 bases and J by 0 bases, with 10 bases between. The germline V gene has CDR1 SGHNT and CDR2 YYREEE (reference sequence). The CDR3 loop spans 14 amino acids. The CDR3 region has the DNA TGTGCCAGCAGCCTCCAGGGTATGAACACTGAAGCTTTCTTT. This codes for CASSLQGMNTEAFF.

The DNA of the CDR3 is TGCGCCAGCAGTCAACGGGACACGTCGTCCGGCGAGCAGTACTTC. Its protein product is CASSQRDTSSGEQYF. J is TRBJ2-7 and V is TRBV5-1; a possible D gene is TRBD1 (6 bases). The V and J ends lost 5 bases and 6 bases respectively, with 21 bases between them. The CDR3 contains 15 residues. Germline CDR1 reads SGHRS; CDR2 reads YFSETQ.